This T cell receptor (beta chain) is drawn from a study of T cell responses to AZD1222 COVID-19 vaccine. Using immunoSEQ multiplex PCR, the repertoire was profiled, and TCRdb retains in-frame clones only, with some absent. The table includes about 120,000 clones, approximately 90% detected once. On this clone: Its antigen is as yet unknown.

General observations from the study: Seropositive at baseline were only a handful of AZD1222 recipients. When two AZD1222 doses had been given, Spike-specific TCR breadth and depth rose. A mostly white British donor set with more females was recruited, and clonal diversity was possibly underestimated.

V lost 3 bases and J 4 bases, leaving 13 bases between the germline ends. The CDR3 has 15 residues. Germline lookup yields CDR1 LNHDA and CDR2 SQIVND (reference sequence). The chain links TRBV19 to TRBJ2-1, with a possible D match to TRBD2 (6 bases). The source material was peripheral blood, sampled 28 days after the second AZD1222 dose. The source is an adult who received the AZD1222 COVID-19 vaccine. The CDR3 DNA reads as TGTGCCAGTAGTATCGGAGGGAGTGTTTACAATGAGCAGTTCTTC. It encodes CASSIGGSVYNEQFF.